This T cell receptor beta chain was identified during a study of cytomegalovirus exposure and HLA in healthy donors. Findings and limits, study-wide: Based on reports, TCR beta sequences accurately predicted HLA-A and HLA-B alleles for most subjects. In a later analysis, HLA-C alleles had the fewest associated TCRs, DRB1 alleles the most.

The CDR3 covers 15 residues. Trimming at V came to 3 bases and at J to 6 bases, leaving 9 bases not matched to a gene. Germline loops: CDR1 SGHVS, CDR2 FQNEAQ. PCR involved 60 Vbeta and 13 Jbeta primers. This table comes from immunoSEQ multiplex PCR, and its TCRdb copy is limited to in-frame clones, with some not included. The sample records a few hundred thousand clones, 80% to 95% being singletons. Points on this clone: The antigen is unknown.

The chain employs TRBV7-8 and TRBJ1-2, with TRBD1 identical over 8 bases. The sequencing sample was made of PBMCs. The origin of this receptor is a girl aged 2 to 9 in good health and CMV-seronegative. The CDR3 nucleotides are TGTGCCAGCAGCTTGAGCAGGGGGCGCACGGATGGCTACACCTTC. It encodes CASSLSRGRTDGYTF.